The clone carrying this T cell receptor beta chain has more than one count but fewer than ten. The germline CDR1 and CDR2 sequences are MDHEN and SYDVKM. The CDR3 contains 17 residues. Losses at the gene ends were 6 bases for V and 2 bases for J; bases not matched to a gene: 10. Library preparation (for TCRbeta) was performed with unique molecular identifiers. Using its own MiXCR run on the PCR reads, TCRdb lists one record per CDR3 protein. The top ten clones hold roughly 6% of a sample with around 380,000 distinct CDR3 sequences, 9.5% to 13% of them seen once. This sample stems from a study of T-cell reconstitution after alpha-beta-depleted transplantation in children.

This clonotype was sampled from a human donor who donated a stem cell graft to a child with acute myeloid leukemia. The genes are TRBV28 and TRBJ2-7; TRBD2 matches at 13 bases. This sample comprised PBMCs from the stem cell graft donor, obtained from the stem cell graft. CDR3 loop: CASRGLAGSPSAYEQYF. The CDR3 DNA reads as TGTGCCAGCAGGGGACTAGCGGGGAGCCCCTCGGCCTACGAGCAGTACTTC.